Below are 23 T cell receptor beta chains sequenced from a single sample in a study of T-cell memory formation after mild COVID-19. MiXCR, run by TCRdb on the 5' RACE reads, gives a single entry per CDR3 protein. The table shows 350,000 to 500,000 distinct CDR3 sequences, with about 19% occurring only once. The sample consisted of PBMCs or a T cell subset sorted from them (not recorded which). The receptors shown here come from an adult woman who had mild COVID-19 (a few samples of this study predate the infection). Cell type and time point are not known.

This clonotype has more than one count but fewer than ten. The rearrangement uses TRBV12-3 or TRBV12-4 and TRBJ2-2; D is unclear. V lost 5 bases and J 5 bases, leaving 9 bases between the germline ends. CDR3 length: 13 residues. CDR3 region: CASSPPITGELFF. Here the CDR3 DNA reads TGTGCCAGCAGTCCTCCTATAACCGGGGAGCTGTTTTTT.

This rearrangement joins TRBV7-3 to TRBJ2-1; 8 nucleotides align to TRBD2. The CDR3 runs 15 residues. The V segment lost 3 bases and the J segment 5 bases; nucleotides outside the gene matches: 6. Germline values: CDR1 SGHTA, CDR2 FQGTGA. CDR3 in DNA: TGTGCCAGCAGCTTCGGCGGGAGGATGCACAATGAGCAGTTCTTC. It translates to CASSFGGRMHNEQFF. Based on the CDR3 plus reference TRBV7-3 and TRBJ2-1, the full variable domain is GAGVSQTPSNKVTEKGKYVELRCDPISGHTALYWYRQSLGQGPEFLIYFQGTGAADDSGLPNDRFFAVRPEGSVSTLKIQRTERGDSAVYLCASSFGGRMHNEQFFGPGTRLTVL.

This clonotype was recorded once. The CDR3 sequence: CASSQAPGNNEQFF. CDR3 sequence (DNA): TGCGCCAGCAGCCAAGCGCCAGGTAACAATGAGCAGTTCTTC. This rearrangement joins TRBV4-1 to TRBJ2-1; D not resolved. V shed 1 base and J shed 5 bases, with 9 bases lying between them. Germline values: CDR1 MGHRA, CDR2 YSYEKL. The CDR3 has 14 amino acids.

This clonotype was seen a few times. The gene calls are TRBV7-2 and TRBJ2-5; 7 bases align to TRBD2. The CDR3 runs to 15 residues. Per germline, CDR1 SGHTA and CDR2 FQGNSA. V shed 1 base, J shed 5 bases, and the junction held 7 bases outside the gene matches. In DNA, the CDR3 is TGTGCCAGCAGCTTAGGTGGGAGGGCCGAGGAGACCCAGTACTTC. It encodes CASSLGGRAEETQYF.

The chain has TRBV24-1 and TRBJ2-2; TRBD1 or TRBD2 may be the D gene (5 bases each). Trimming left V 1 base short and J 2 bases short, with 10 bases between. CDR3 length: 16 residues. Germline V gene lookup returns CDR1 KGHDR and CDR2 SFDVKD. The CDR3 region has the DNA TGTGCCACCAGTGATTTTACTAGGGGAAACACCGGGGAGCTGTTTTTT. Translation: CATSDFTRGNTGELFF.

This clonotype was seen a handful of times. This chain connects TRBV6-5 to TRBJ2-7; D is unclear. This CDR3 spans 11 amino acids. From germline, CDR1 is MNHEY and CDR2 SVGAGI. The germline V and J ends were trimmed by 2 bases and 7 bases, with 6 bases remaining between them. The CDR3 DNA sequence: TGTGCCAGCAGTTACGGGTGGGAGCAGTACTTC. Translation gives CASSYGWEQYF.

The rearrangement links TRBV19 to TRBJ1-6, with 8 bases that match TRBD1. Germline-derived CDR1 and CDR2 are LNHDA and SQIVND (reference sequence). V trimming: 5 bases; J trimming: 0 bases; junction bases outside the gene matches: 3. The CDR3 length is 16 residues. In DNA, the CDR3 is TGTGCCAGTAGTCGGACAGGGAGCTCCTATAATTCACCCCTCCACTTT. Encoded protein: CASSRTGSSYNSPLHF.

In this sample, this clonotype turned up a few times. The rearrangement links TRBV7-3 to TRBJ2-1, with 14 bases aligning to TRBD2. CDR1 is SGHTA, CDR2 FQGTGA, per germline. Trimming removed 2 bases from V and 8 bases from J; junction bases left unmatched: 5. The CDR3 has 16 residues. The CDR3 spells CASSLRLAGGPDEQFF. The CDR3 coding sequence is TGTGCCAGCAGCTTACGACTAGCGGGGGGGCCCGATGAGCAGTTCTTC.

This clonotype showed up just a few times. The rearrangement links TRBV7-2 to TRBJ1-5; D is possibly TRBD1 (5 bases). Germline CDR1 and CDR2: SGHTA and FQGNSA. V was cut by 5 bases and J by 2 bases, with 13 bases left in between. The CDR3 has 15 residues. The CDR3 coding sequence is TGTGCCAGCAGCGCCGCGGGGGTCGGCAATCAGCCCCAGCATTTT. Encoded protein: CASSAAGVGNQPQHF.

This clonotype appeared a few times. The chain combines TRBV11-2 with TRBJ1-2; D gene unclear. The CDR3 has 13 amino acids. The germline V gene encodes CDR1 SGHAT and CDR2 FQNNGV. The V end was cut by 4 bases, the J end by 8 bases, with 14 bases between. CDR3 in amino acids: CASSSLLRKGYTF. The CDR3 DNA follows: TGTGCCAGCAGCTCACTCCTACGGAAAGGCTACACCTTC.

This rearrangement joins TRBV24-1 to TRBJ2-3; 8 bases line up with TRBD2. The CDR3 sequence is 15 residues long. J lost 3 bases, V lost 4 bases, and 5 bases had no gene match. Germline CDR1 is KGHDR and CDR2 is SFDVKD. This CDR3 is CATSDNSGNTDTQYF. The CDR3 DNA reads as TGTGCCACCAGTGACAATAGCGGGAATACAGATACGCAGTATTTT.

This clonotype was recorded a few times. This chain uses TRBV4-3 with TRBJ2-7; no firm D call. In germline, CDR1 is LGHNA, CDR2 YSLEER. CDR3 size: 14 residues. V lost 0 bases and J 0 bases, leaving 6 bases between the germline ends. For the CDR3, the DNA is TGCGCCAGCAGCCAAGACGGATACTCCTACGAGCAGTACTTC. Its protein is CASSQDGYSYEQYF.

The gene calls are TRBV25-1 and TRBJ2-3; D gene uncertain. This CDR3 region has 15 residues. Trimming took 10 bases from V and 0 from J, leaving 17 bases between them. CDR1 is MGHDK, CDR2 SYGVNS, per germline. The CDR3 is CATTVVQSSTDTQYF. The CDR3 DNA reads as TGTGCCACCACTGTGGTACAATCAAGCACAGATACGCAGTATTTT. The full variable domain, completed using reference TRBV25-1 and TRBJ2-3, is EADIYQTPRYLVIGTGKKITLECSQTMGHDKMYWYQQDPGMELHLIHYSYGVNSTEKGDLSSESTVSRIRTEHFPLTLESARPSHTSQYLCATTVVQSSTDTQYFGPGTRLTVL.

The rearrangement joins TRBV4-2 to TRBJ2-3; 9 bases line up with TRBD1. J lost 7 bases, V lost 4 bases, and 3 bases had no gene match. This CDR3 spans 13 amino acids. Germline values: CDR1 LGHNA, CDR2 YNFKEQ. The CDR3 coding sequence is TGTGCCAGCAGCCCAACAGGGGGCAATACGCAGTATTTT. This encodes CASSPTGGNTQYF.

This clonotype has just a few counts. The rearrangement joins TRBV7-6 to TRBJ2-5; perhaps TRBD2 as D (6 bases). This CDR3 contains 15 residues. Germline V gene lookup returns CDR1 SGHVS and CDR2 FNYEAQ. V lost 6 bases and J lost 5, with 19 bases in between. The CDR3 DNA sequence: TGTGCCAGCAGTTATAGCGGAACATCCGGGGAGACCCAGTACTTC. Residues: CASSYSGTSGETQYF.

This clonotype was counted a few times. This sequence joins TRBV18 and TRBJ2-7; no clear D. Germline values: CDR1 KGHSH, CDR2 LQKENI. V lost 5 bases, J lost 4 bases, and 9 bases lay in between. The CDR3 loop spans 12 amino acids. CDR3 residues: CASSYRPYEQYF. The CDR3 DNA is TGTGCCAGCTCATACAGACCATACGAGCAGTACTTC.

The chain links TRBV3-1 to TRBJ2-7; 9 bases fit TRBD1. Germline V lookup: CDR1 LGHDT, CDR2 YNNKEL (reference sequence). The CDR3 sequence is 14 residues long. The V and J ends lost 4 bases and 6 bases, in that order; junction bases with no gene match: 7. CDR3 in amino acids: CASSPSDRGIEQYF. Written as DNA, the CDR3 is TGTGCCAGCAGCCCCTCGGACAGGGGAATCGAGCAGTACTTC.

The chain is built from TRBV5-4 and TRBJ2-2; D is perhaps TRBD2 (6 bases). The CDR3 totals 18 residues. The V gene's germline CDR1 is SGHNT and CDR2 YYREEE (reference sequence). V dropped 3 bases and J dropped 4 bases, with 22 bases sitting between them. DNA for the CDR3: TGTGCCAGCAGCTCGGGACTGAGTGAGGGAAGAGTCACCGGGGAGCTGTTTTTT. This encodes CASSSGLSEGRVTGELFF.

The chain carries TRBV29-1 and TRBJ1-5; no clear D gene. Trimming cost V 7 bases and J 11 bases, with 24 bases left between them. The CDR3 extends over 14 amino acids. Germline V gene data show CDR1 as SQVTM and CDR2 as ANQGSEA. The CDR3 DNA sequence: TGCAGCGCGATCACATGGAGGGATCCTGGGGCCCAGCATTTT. It yields the protein CSAITWRDPGAQHF.

In this sample, this clonotype turned up a few times. V is TRBV6-5 and J is TRBJ2-1, with a possible D match to TRBD1 (6 bases). With 6 bases removed from V and 9 bases from J, the gap between germline ends came to 21 bases. Per the germline V gene, CDR1 is MNHEY and CDR2 is SVGAGI. The CDR3 is 15 residues long. Written as DNA, the CDR3 is TGTGCCAGCAGCCCACAGGGAAGACTGTATACTGAGCAGTTCTTC. Translated: CASSPQGRLYTEQFF.

This clonotype was recorded many times. The rearrangement uses TRBV7-9 and TRBJ1-4; D gene unclear. Germline V gene data show CDR1 as SEHNR and CDR2 as FQNEAQ (reference sequence). V gave up 8 bases and J gave up 8 bases, with 18 bases separating them. This CDR3 spans 14 amino acids. The CDR3 is CASRHDGRPEKLFF. The CDR3 nucleotides read TGTGCCAGCCGCCACGACGGACGGCCAGAAAAACTGTTTTTT.

In this sample, this clonotype turned up once. The J gene is TRBJ1-2, the V gene TRBV25-1; D not resolved. V gave up 7 bases and J gave up 0 bases, with 15 bases separating them. The CDR3 is 15 amino acids. Germline V gene sequence: CDR1 MGHDK, CDR2 SYGVNS. DNA of the CDR3: TGTGCCAGCATGGACGGGGTCCCCCCTAACTATGGCTACACCTTC. Its translation is CASMDGVPPNYGYTF.

This clonotype was counted between two and nine times. This chain links TRBV11-2 with TRBJ2-1; D is undetermined. The CDR3 has 17 residues. V was clipped by 0 bases and J by 2 bases, with 14 bases between them. The germline gives CDR1 SGHAT, CDR2 FQNNGV. The CDR3 DNA follows: TGTGCCAGCAGCTTAGAGGGTGAACTATCGACCTACAATGAGCAGTTCTTC. Translation gives CASSLEGELSTYNEQFF.